Below are 2 T cell receptor beta chains sequenced from a single sample in a study of cytomegalovirus exposure and HLA in healthy donors. The PCR contained 60 Vbeta and 13 Jbeta primers. Using immunoSEQ multiplex PCR, the repertoire was profiled, and TCRdb retains in-frame clones only, with some absent. Of over 100,000 clones listed, about 61% were seen once; the top ten hold roughly 2.4%. The sample comprised PBMCs. These receptors were collected from a woman in her 30s in good health and CMV-seronegative.

This CDR3 reads CASGGRAFTGGGDGYTF. CDR3 DNA sequence: TGTGCCAGCGGAGGACGAGCCTTCACAGGGGGAGGGGATGGCTACACCTTC. The chain uses TRBV7-9 and TRBJ1-2; 8 positions match TRBD1. In germline, CDR1 is SEHNR, CDR2 FQNEAQ (reference sequence). V shed 8 bases, J shed 6 bases, and the junction held 20 bases outside the gene matches. The CDR3 loop spans 17 amino acids.

The chain links TRBV30 to TRBJ1-6; TRBD1 is a possible D gene (6 bases). The ends were cut back, 2 bases at V and 1 base at J, with 15 bases in the middle. Germline CDR1 reads GTSNPN; CDR2 reads SVGIG (reference sequence). CDR3 length: 17 residues. CDR3 residues: CAWSTQQGASYNSPLHF. The CDR3, as DNA: TGTGCCTGGAGTACCCAACAGGGAGCTTCCTATAATTCACCCCTCCACTTT.